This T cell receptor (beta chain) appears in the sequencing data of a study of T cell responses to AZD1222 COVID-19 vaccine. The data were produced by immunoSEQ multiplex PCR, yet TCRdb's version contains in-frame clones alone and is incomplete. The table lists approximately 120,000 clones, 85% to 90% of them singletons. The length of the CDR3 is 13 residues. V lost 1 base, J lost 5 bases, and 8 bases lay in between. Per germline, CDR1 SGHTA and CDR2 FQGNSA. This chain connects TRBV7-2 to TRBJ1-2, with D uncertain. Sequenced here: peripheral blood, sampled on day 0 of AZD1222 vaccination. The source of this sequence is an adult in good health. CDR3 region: CASSLVRSYGYTF. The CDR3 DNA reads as TGTGCCAGCAGCTTAGTTCGTAGTTATGGCTACACCTTC.